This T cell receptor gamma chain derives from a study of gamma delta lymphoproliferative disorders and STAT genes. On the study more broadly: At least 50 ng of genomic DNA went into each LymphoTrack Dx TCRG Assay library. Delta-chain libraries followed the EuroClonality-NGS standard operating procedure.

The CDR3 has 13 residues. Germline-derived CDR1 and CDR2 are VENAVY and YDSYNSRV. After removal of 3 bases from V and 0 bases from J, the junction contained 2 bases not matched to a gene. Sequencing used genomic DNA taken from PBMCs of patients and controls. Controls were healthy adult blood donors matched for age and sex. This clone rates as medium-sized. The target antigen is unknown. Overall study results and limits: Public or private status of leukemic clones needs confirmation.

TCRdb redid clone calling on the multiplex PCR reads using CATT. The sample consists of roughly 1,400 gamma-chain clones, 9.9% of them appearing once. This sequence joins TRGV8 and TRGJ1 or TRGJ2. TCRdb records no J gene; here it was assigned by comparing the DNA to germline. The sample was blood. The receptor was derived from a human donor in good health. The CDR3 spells CATWDWNYYKKLF. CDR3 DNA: TGTGCCACCTGGGATTGGAATTATTATAAGAAACTCTTT.